The 17 T cell receptor beta chains below were found in one sample sequenced in a study of blood T cells in healthy people across ages. With a J-beta primer mix and a sample-barcoded 5' primer, a second PCR ran roughly 6 to 11 cycles. One entry per CDR3 protein results from TCRdb running MiXCR on the 5' RACE reads. The sample consists of 910,000 or so distinct CDR3 sequences, roughly 47% of them appearing once. The sample was blood. Receptors originate from a woman aged 55 to 70 in good health.

The J gene is TRBJ2-5, the V gene TRBV3-1; D is unresolved. The J call may be in error: the DNA end matches TRBJ2-7 better. The CDR3 extends over 11 amino acids. Per the germline V gene, CDR1 is LGHDT and CDR2 is YNNKEL (reference sequence). The chain's CDR3 is CASSQKSEQYF. CDR3 bases: TGTGCCAGCAGCCAGAAAAGCGAGCAGTACTTC.

J is TRBJ2-3 and V is TRBV20-1; 13 bases line up with TRBD2. Trimming at V came to 5 bases and at J to 5 bases, leaving 13 bases not matched to a gene. Germline CDR1 and CDR2: DFQATT and SNEGSKA (reference sequence). CDR3 length equals 17 residues. The CDR3 reads CSAAPGLAGLRGDTQYF. The CDR3 nucleotides read TGCAGTGCTGCGCCGGGACTAGCGGGATTAAGGGGAGATACGCAGTATTTT.

This clonotype was seen a handful of times. This rearrangement joins TRBV6-6 to TRBJ1-2, with D possibly TRBD1 on 6 matching bases. This CDR3 region has 13 residues. Trimming took 2 bases from V and 10 from J, leaving 14 bases between them. Germline V gives CDR1 MNHNY, CDR2 SVGAGI (reference sequence). The CDR3 region has the DNA TGTGCCAGCAGTTACGCAGGGGAGGGCCTCTACACCTTC. It yields the protein CASSYAGEGLYTF.

The chain recombines TRBV4-3 with TRBJ1-2; 7 bases are shared with TRBD1. Germline V CDR1 and CDR2: LGHNA, YSLEER. J lost 0 bases, V lost 1 base, and 2 bases had no gene match. CDR3 length: 15 residues. CDR3 coding DNA: TGCGCCAGCAGCCAAGGACAGGGACCTAACTATGGCTACACCTTC. It translates to CASSQGQGPNYGYTF.

This clonotype was found a few times. The rearrangement links TRBV5-1 to TRBJ2-7, with D perhaps matching TRBD1 or TRBD2 (6 bases each). The CDR3 consists of 15 residues. Germline V lookup: CDR1 SGHRS, CDR2 YFSETQ. V was shortened by 1 base and J by 4 bases, with 15 bases between the two germline ends. The CDR3 coding sequence is TGCGCCAGCAGCTTGAGGCCGGGGGCAGAGTACGAGCAGTACTTC. Translation: CASSLRPGAEYEQYF.

This clonotype was counted a few times. The genes are TRBV20-1 and TRBJ2-7; TRBD1 or TRBD2 may be the D gene (5 bases each). Trimming took off 3 bases at V and 3 bases at J, with 9 bases between the two ends. The CDR3 totals 12 residues. In germline, CDR1 is DFQATT, CDR2 SNEGSKA (reference sequence). The CDR3 loop is CSASRDVYEQYF. CDR3 sequence (DNA): TGCAGTGCTAGCCGGGACGTCTACGAGCAGTACTTC.

The chain has TRBV7-9 and TRBJ2-5; 7 nucleotides agree with TRBD1. The CDR3 spans 16 residues. The germline V gene has CDR1 SEHNR and CDR2 FQNEAQ (reference sequence). V trimming: 1 base; J trimming: 3 bases; junction bases outside the gene matches: 8. The CDR3 nucleotides are TGTGCCAGCAGCTTAGGTTTATTACAGGGGAAAGAGACCCAGTACTTC. This translates into CASSLGLLQGKETQYF. Variable domain in full (rest from reference TRBV7-9 and TRBJ2-5): DTGVSQNPRHKITKRGQNVTFRCDPISEHNRLYWYRQTLGQGPEFLTYFQNEAQLEKSRLLSDRFSAERPKGSFSTLEIQRTEQGDSAMYLCASSLGLLQGKETQYFGPGTRLLVL.

The chain joins TRBV29-1 to TRBJ2-1; TRBD2 agrees at 7 bases. Trimming removed 7 bases from V and 8 bases from J; junction bases left unmatched: 11. Germline assignment: CDR1 SQVTM and CDR2 ANQGSEA. The length of the CDR3 is 13 residues. Here the CDR3 DNA reads TGCAGCGCCTGGGGGGGGAGTCAGGATGAGCAGTTCTTC. It encodes CSAWGGSQDEQFF.

The chain carries TRBV13 and TRBJ2-7; the match to TRBD2 covers 12 bases. CDR1 is PRHDT, CDR2 FYEKMQ, per germline (reference sequence). CDR3 length equals 19 residues. With 5 bases clipped from V and 0 bases from J, the junction kept 14 bases outside the gene matches. CDR3 sequence: CASSPWGLAGGRSSYEQYF. The CDR3, as DNA: TGTGCCAGCAGCCCCTGGGGCCTAGCGGGAGGGAGGAGCTCCTACGAGCAGTACTTC.

The chain combines TRBV27 with TRBJ2-5; TRBD1 agrees at 7 bases. V trimming: 8 bases; J trimming: 5 bases; junction bases outside the gene matches: 11. Germline V gene data show CDR1 as MNHEY and CDR2 as SMNVEV (reference sequence). This CDR3 region has 14 residues. The chain's CDR3 is CASSDWDRKETQYF. The CDR3 bases are TGTGCCAGCTCGGATTGGGACAGAAAGGAGACCCAGTACTTC.

J is TRBJ2-3 and V is TRBV7-2; D possibly matches TRBD1 or TRBD2 (5 bases each). In germline, CDR1 is SGHTA, CDR2 FQGNSA. The CDR3 is 16 residues long. Between the trimmed V and J ends, which lost 1 base and 0 bases, there was a span of 11 bases. The CDR3 loop reads CASSLDPGRSTDTQYF. The CDR3 nucleotides read TGTGCCAGCAGCTTAGATCCGGGACGGAGCACAGATACGCAGTATTTT.

The gene calls are TRBV3-1 and TRBJ2-7; D not resolved. The J call may be in error: the DNA end matches TRBJ2-5 better. The CDR3 consists of 13 residues. Germline lookup yields CDR1 LGHDT and CDR2 YNNKEL (reference sequence). The CDR3 region is CASSQEERETQYF. The CDR3 bases are TGTGCCAGCAGCCAAGAGGAGAGGGAGACCCAGTACTTC.

The gene calls are TRBV7-9 and TRBJ2-5; 7 nucleotides match TRBD1. Per germline, CDR1 SEHNR and CDR2 FQNEAQ (reference sequence). CDR3 size: 15 residues. The V segment lost 5 bases and the J segment 3 bases; nucleotides outside the gene matches: 9. The CDR3 coding sequence is TGTGCCAGCAGCATTTCGAGGGACAGAAAAGAGACCCAGTACTTC. Amino acids: CASSISRDRKETQYF.

The genes are TRBV11-1 and TRBJ2-7; weak D call: TRBD2 (5 bases). Trimming removed 7 bases at V and 3 bases at J, with 22 bases between. Germline CDR1 reads SGHAT; CDR2 reads FQDESV (reference sequence). This CDR3 is built from 16 residues. The CDR3 sequence: CASTSALAYGGYEQYF. CDR3 DNA sequence: TGTGCCAGCACCTCGGCCCTAGCTTATGGAGGCTACGAGCAGTACTTC.

This chain uses TRBV9 with TRBJ2-5, with D perhaps assigned TRBD1 or TRBD2 (5 bases each). The germline gives CDR1 SGDLS, CDR2 YYNGEE. Trimming stripped 4 bases from V and 9 bases from J, with 16 bases between. The CDR3 has 13 amino acids. The CDR3 DNA reads as TGTGCCAGCAGCACCGGGACCCACCAGCCCCAGTACTTC. Its protein product is CASSTGTHQPQYF.

Only one count was recorded for this clonotype. V usage is TRBV4-3 and J usage is TRBJ2-5; 11 bases are shared with TRBD2. V trimming: 4 bases; J trimming: 11 bases; junction bases outside the gene matches: 18. Germline V CDR1 and CDR2: LGHNA, YSLEER. There are 17 residues in the CDR3. DNA for the CDR3: TGCGCCAGCAGCCTCCGACTAGCGGGACAATTTTACAATGAGCAGTACTTC. Residues: CASSLRLAGQFYNEQYF.

This sequence joins TRBV21-1 and TRBJ2-7; the table names TRBD2, a call not compared with the DNA. TRBV21-1 is recorded as a pseudogene. The CDR3 consists of 21 residues. CDR3 protein: CASSKRSWEKREDKSFYEQYF. Here the CDR3 DNA reads TGTGCCAGCAGCAAAAGATCATGGGAAAAGCGGGAGGACAAATCGTTTTACGAGCAGTACTTC.